The T cell receptor (beta chain) under discussion was sequenced for a study of cytomegalovirus exposure and HLA in healthy donors. Germline assignment: CDR1 LNHDA and CDR2 SQIVND (reference sequence). With 2 bases removed from V and 4 bases from J, the gap between germline ends came to 13 bases. This CDR3 comprises 15 residues. PCR amplification relied on 60 Vbeta primers (plus 13 Jbeta primers). Assay used: immunoSEQ multiplex PCR; TCRdb lists only in-frame clones, some missing. The top ten hold 1.3% of the sample, which has 150,000 to 200,000 clones, 70% to 80% seen once. On this clone: What it recognizes is unknown.

Study-level findings and limits: In a later analysis, an Asian-associated ancestry cluster reportedly showed fewer N-insertions than the approximately 660-donor mean.

The chain has TRBV19 and TRBJ2-3; no reliable D call. Sequenced sample: PBMCs. The TCR sequence derives from a man aged 30 to 45 in good health and CMV-seronegative. CDR3 amino acids: CASSILGTRADTQYF. CDR3 nucleotides: TGTGCCAGTAGTATATTGGGTACCCGGGCAGATACGCAGTATTTT.